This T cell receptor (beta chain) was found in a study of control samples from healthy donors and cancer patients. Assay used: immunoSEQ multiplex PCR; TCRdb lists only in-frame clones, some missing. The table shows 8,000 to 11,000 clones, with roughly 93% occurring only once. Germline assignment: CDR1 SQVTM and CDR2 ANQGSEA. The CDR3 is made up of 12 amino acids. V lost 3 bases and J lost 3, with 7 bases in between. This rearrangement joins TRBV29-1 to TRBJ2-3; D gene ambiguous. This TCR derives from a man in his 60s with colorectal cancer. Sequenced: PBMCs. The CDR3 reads CSVDDGTDTQYF. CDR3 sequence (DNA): TGCAGCGTTGATGATGGAACAGATACGCAGTATTTT.